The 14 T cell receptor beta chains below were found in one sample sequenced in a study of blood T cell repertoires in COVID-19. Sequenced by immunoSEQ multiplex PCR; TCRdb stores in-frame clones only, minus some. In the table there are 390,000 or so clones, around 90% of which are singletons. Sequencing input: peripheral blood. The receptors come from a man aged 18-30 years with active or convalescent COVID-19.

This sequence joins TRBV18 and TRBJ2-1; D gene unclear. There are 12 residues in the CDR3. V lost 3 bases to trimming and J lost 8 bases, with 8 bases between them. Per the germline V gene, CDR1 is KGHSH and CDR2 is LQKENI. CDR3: CASSPQMDEQFF. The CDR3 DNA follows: TGTGCCAGCTCACCGCAGATGGATGAGCAGTTCTTC.

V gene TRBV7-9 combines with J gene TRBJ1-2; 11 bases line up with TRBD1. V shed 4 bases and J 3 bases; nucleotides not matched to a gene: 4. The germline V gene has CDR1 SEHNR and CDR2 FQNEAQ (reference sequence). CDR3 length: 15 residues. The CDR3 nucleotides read TGTGCCAGCAGCTGGGGGACAGGGGGAGACTATGGCTACACCTTC. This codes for CASSWGTGGDYGYTF.

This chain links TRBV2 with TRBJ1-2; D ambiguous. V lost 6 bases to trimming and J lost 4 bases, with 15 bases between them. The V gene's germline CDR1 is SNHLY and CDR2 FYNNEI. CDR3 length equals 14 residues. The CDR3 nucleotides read TGTGCCAGCAGCAAGCAGGAGGCTGTCTATGGCTACACCTTC. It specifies CASSKQEAVYGYTF. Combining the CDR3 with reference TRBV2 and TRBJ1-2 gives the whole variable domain EPEVTQTPSHQVTQMGQEVILRCVPISNHLYFYWYRQILGQKVEFLVSFYNNEISEKSEIFDDQFSVERPDGSNFTLKIRSTKLEDSAMYFCASSKQEAVYGYTFGSGTRLTVV.

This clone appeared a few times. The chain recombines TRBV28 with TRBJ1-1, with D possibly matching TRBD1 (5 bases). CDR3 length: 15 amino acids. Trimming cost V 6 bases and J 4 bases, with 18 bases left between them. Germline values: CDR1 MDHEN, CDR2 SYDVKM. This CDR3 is CASSWGQGLGTEAFF. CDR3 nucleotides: TGTGCCAGCAGCTGGGGTCAGGGATTGGGCACTGAAGCTTTCTTT.

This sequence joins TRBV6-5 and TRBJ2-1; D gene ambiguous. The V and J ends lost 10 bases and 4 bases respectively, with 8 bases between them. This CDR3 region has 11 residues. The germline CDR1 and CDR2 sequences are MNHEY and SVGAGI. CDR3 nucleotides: TGTGCCACCCGCGAATACAATGAGCAGTTCTTC. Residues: CATREYNEQFF.

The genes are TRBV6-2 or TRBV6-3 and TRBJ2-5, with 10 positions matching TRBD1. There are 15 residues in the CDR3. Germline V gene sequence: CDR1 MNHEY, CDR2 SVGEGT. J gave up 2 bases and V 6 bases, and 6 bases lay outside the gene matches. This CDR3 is CASSPRTGGQETQYF. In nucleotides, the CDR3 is TGTGCCAGCAGCCCCAGGACAGGGGGGCAAGAGACCCAGTACTTC.

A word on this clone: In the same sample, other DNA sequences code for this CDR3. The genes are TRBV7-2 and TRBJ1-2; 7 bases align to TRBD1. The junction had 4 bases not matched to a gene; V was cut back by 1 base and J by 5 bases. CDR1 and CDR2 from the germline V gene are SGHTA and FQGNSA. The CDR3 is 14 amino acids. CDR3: CASSLGQGGYGYTF. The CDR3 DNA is TGTGCCAGCAGCTTAGGACAGGGCGGATATGGCTACACCTTC.

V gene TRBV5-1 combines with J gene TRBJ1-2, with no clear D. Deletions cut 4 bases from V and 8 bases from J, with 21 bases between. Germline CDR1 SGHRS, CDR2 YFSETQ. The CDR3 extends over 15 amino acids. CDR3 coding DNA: TGCGCCAGCAGCCCCGGGCCGCCCTTACCGGGGGGCTACACCTTC. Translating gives CASSPGPPLPGGYTF.

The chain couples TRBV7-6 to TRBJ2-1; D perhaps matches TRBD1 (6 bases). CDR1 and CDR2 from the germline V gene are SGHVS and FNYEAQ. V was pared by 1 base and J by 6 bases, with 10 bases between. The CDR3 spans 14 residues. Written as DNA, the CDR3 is TGTGCCAGCAGCTTAGAGGACAGCGGCAATGAGCAGTTCTTC. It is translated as CASSLEDSGNEQFF. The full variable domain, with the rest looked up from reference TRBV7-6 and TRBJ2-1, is GAGVSQSPRYKVTKRGQDVALRCDPISGHVSLYWYRQALGQGPEFLTYFNYEAQQDKSGLPNDRFSAERPEGSISTLTIQRTEQRDSAMYRCASSLEDSGNEQFFGPGTRLTVL.

CDR3 loop: CASSPLREDTYEQYF. CDR3 bases: TGTGCCAGCAGCCCATTGCGGGAGGATACCTACGAGCAGTACTTC. This chain links TRBV14 with TRBJ2-7, with 8 bases matching TRBD2. V was pared by 4 bases and J by 2 bases, with 7 bases of the junction left unmatched. Germline lookup yields CDR1 SGHDN and CDR2 FVKESK. This CDR3 has 15 residues. Full variable domain (missing parts from reference TRBV14 and TRBJ2-7): EAGVTQFPSHSVIEKGQTVTLRCDPISGHDNLYWYRRVMGKEIKFLLHFVKESKQDESGMPNNRFLAERTGGTYSTLKVQPAELEDSGVYFCASSPLREDTYEQYFGPGTRLTVT.

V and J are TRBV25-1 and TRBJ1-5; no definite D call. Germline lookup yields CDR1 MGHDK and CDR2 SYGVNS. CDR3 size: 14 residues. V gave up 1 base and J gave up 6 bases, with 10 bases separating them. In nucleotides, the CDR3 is TGTGCCAGCAGTGAATCCAGGTACTTTCAGCCCCAGCATTTT. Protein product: CASSESRYFQPQHF. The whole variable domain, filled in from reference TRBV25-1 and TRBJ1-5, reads EADIYQTPRYLVIGTGKKITLECSQTMGHDKMYWYQQDPGMELHLIHYSYGVNSTEKGDLSSESTVSRIRTEHFPLTLESARPSHTSQYLCASSESRYFQPQHFGDGTRLSIL.

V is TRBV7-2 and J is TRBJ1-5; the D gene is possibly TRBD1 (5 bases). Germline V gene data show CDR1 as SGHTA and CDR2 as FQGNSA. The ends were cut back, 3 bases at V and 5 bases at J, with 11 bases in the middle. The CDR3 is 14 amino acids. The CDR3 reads CASSFDQGYQPQHF. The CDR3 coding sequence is TGTGCCAGCAGCTTTGATCAGGGTTATCAGCCCCAGCATTTT.

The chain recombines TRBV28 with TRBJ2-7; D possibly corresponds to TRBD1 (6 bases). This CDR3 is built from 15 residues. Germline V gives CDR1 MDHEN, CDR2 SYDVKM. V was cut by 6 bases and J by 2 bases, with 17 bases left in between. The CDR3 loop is CASSPPTGNAYEQYF. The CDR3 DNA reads TGTGCCAGCAGCCCCCCGACAGGCAACGCCTACGAGCAGTACTTC.

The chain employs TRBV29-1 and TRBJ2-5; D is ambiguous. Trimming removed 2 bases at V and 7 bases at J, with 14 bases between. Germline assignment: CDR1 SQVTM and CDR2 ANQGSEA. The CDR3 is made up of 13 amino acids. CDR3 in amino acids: CSVESSELATQYF. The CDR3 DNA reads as TGCAGCGTTGAATCGTCAGAGTTAGCGACCCAGTACTTC. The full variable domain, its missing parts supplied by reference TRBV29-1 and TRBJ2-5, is SAVISQKPSRDICQRGTSLTIQCQVDSQVTMMFWYRQQPGQSLTLIATANQGSEATYESGFVIDKFPISRPNLTFSTLTVSNMSPEDSSIYLCSVESSELATQYFGPGTRLLVL.